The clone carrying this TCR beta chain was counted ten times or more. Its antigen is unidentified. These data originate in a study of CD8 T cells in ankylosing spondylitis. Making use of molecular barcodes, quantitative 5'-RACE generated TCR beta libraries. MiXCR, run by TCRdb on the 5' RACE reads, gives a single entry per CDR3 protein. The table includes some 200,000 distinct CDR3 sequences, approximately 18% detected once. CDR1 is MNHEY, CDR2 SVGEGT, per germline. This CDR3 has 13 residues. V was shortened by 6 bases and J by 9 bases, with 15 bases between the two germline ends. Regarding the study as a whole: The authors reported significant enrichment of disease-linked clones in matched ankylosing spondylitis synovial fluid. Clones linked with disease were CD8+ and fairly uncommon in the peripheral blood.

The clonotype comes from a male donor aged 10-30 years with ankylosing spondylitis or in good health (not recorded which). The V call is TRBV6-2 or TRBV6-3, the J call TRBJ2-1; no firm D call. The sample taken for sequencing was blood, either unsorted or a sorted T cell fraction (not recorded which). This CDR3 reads CASSAMRIGEQFF. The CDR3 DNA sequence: TGTGCCAGCAGCGCAATGAGGATAGGTGAGCAGTTCTTC.